These 30 T cell receptor beta chains came from one sample sequenced in a study of cytomegalovirus exposure and HLA in healthy donors. PCR primers comprised 60 Vbeta and 13 Jbeta primers. Method: immunoSEQ multiplex PCR; TCRdb's copy keeps in-frame clones and lacks some. The top ten clones hold over 3% of a sample with about 140,000 clones, roughly 80% of them seen once. The sequenced material came from PBMCs. These receptors all stem from a man between 35 and 55 years old in good health and CMV-seronegative.

The chain employs TRBV7-3 and TRBJ2-3; TRBD2 matches at 12 bases. V trimming: 4 bases; J trimming: 4 bases; junction bases outside the gene matches: 3. CDR3 length: 15 residues. Germline CDR1 and CDR2: SGHTA and FQGTGA. CDR3 region: CASSSRLAGADTQYF. The CDR3 coding sequence is TGTGCCAGCAGCTCAAGACTAGCGGGGGCAGATACGCAGTATTTT.

DNA of the CDR3: TGTGCCAGCAGCCAAGGACAGGGTAGTTACGAGCAGTACTTC. It specifies CASSQGQGSYEQYF. This sequence joins TRBV7-7 and TRBJ2-7; 8 positions agree with TRBD1. Germline V gene lookup returns CDR1 SSHAT and CDR2 FNYEAQ (reference sequence). This CDR3 spans 14 amino acids. The V and J ends lost 5 bases and 4 bases, in that order; junction bases with no gene match: 7.

On this clone: At the DNA level, this CDR3 is encoded by other sequences in the same sample as well. This sequence joins TRBV19 and TRBJ1-1; D not certain. CDR3 length: 13 residues. In germline, CDR1 is LNHDA, CDR2 SQIVND (reference sequence). V lost 1 base and J 3 bases, leaving 6 bases between the germline ends. The CDR3 nucleotides are TGTGCCAGTAGTATAGCACGGGACACTGAAGCTTTCTTT. This sequence encodes CASSIARDTEAFF.

The rearrangement uses TRBV5-4 and TRBJ2-5; D is unclear. TRBJ2-7 matches the DNA end more closely, so the J call is doubtful. The germline CDR1 and CDR2 sequences are SGHNT and YYREEE (reference sequence). The CDR3 is made up of 12 amino acids. CDR3 protein: CASSLDQYEQYF. CDR3 coding DNA: TGTGCCAGCAGCTTGGACCAATACGAGCAGTACTTC.

The chain links TRBV28 to TRBJ2-3, with D unresolved. CDR1 is MDHEN, CDR2 SYDVKM, per germline. The CDR3 consists of 15 residues. The ends were cut back, 3 bases at V and 6 bases at J, with 16 bases in the middle. The CDR3, as DNA: TGTGCCAGCAGTTTCCCCGTTGATCAGGCGGATACGCAGTATTTT. Translating gives CASSFPVDQADTQYF.

V and J are TRBV10-3 and TRBJ2-7; D perhaps matches TRBD1 (6 bases). Germline CDR1 reads ENHRY; CDR2 reads SYGVKD. Trimming pared 7 bases from V and 1 base from J, leaving 14 bases between. CDR3 length: 14 residues. The CDR3 protein is CAITMTGLSYEQYF. In nucleotides, the CDR3 is TGTGCCATCACTATGACAGGCCTTTCCTACGAGCAGTACTTC.

The CDR3 region has the DNA TGCGCCAGCAGCTTGGGGACAGGAGAAAACTCCTACGAGCAGTACTTC. This translates into CASSLGTGENSYEQYF. The chain has TRBV5-1 and TRBJ2-7; 7 bases match TRBD1. The CDR3 is made up of 16 amino acids. With V trimmed by 0 bases and J by 0 bases, 6 bases remained unmatched. The V gene's germline CDR1 is SGHRS and CDR2 YFSETQ.

This chain links TRBV19 with TRBJ2-7, with D possibly being TRBD2 (5 bases). The V end was cut by 5 bases, the J end by 0 bases, with 8 bases between. The germline V gene has CDR1 LNHDA and CDR2 SQIVND (reference sequence). This CDR3 is built from 13 residues. CDR3: CASSPGNSYEQYF. The CDR3 DNA follows: TGTGCCAGTAGTCCGGGGAACTCCTACGAGCAGTACTTC.

The gene calls are TRBV30 and TRBJ1-4; the match to TRBD1 covers 7 bases. Germline values: CDR1 GTSNPN, CDR2 SVGIG (reference sequence). This CDR3 is 13 amino acids long. The ends lost 5 bases at V and 3 bases at J; junction bases unmatched: 3. CDR3 region: CAWGQGANEKLFF. The CDR3 DNA sequence: TGTGCCTGGGGCCAGGGGGCTAATGAAAAACTGTTTTTT.

The chain joins TRBV21-1 to TRBJ2-2; TRBD1 is taken as the D call from the table, unchecked against the DNA. TRBV21-1 is an annotated pseudogene. The CDR3 runs 15 residues. CDR3 sequence (DNA): TGTGCCAGCAGCTTTCCTGGGACAAGCACCGGGGAGCTGTTTTTT. Translation: CASSFPGTSTGELFF.

This chain uses TRBV4-1 with TRBJ2-3; D possibly corresponds to TRBD2 (6 bases). The CDR3 length is 17 residues. Trimming stripped 0 bases from V and 5 bases from J, with 18 bases between. Germline V CDR1 and CDR2: MGHRA, YSYEKL. The CDR3 DNA reads as TGCGCCAGCAGCCAAGAAGGGGACGCAGGCGGGGTAGATACGCAGTATTTT. This codes for CASSQEGDAGGVDTQYF.

The chain has TRBV5-6 and TRBJ2-5; 8 positions match TRBD1. Germline values: CDR1 SGHDT, CDR2 YYEEEE. The CDR3 is made up of 12 amino acids. V dropped 4 bases and J dropped 5; count of bases not matched to a gene: 1. The CDR3 is CASSRTGETQYF. Written as DNA, the CDR3 is TGTGCCAGCAGCCGGACAGGGGAGACCCAGTACTTC. The full variable domain, with the rest looked up from reference TRBV5-6 and TRBJ2-5, is DAGVTQSPTHLIKTRGQQVTLRCSPKSGHDTVSWYQQALGQGPQFIFQYYEEEERQRGNFPDRFSGHQFPNYSSELNVNALLLGDSALYLCASSRTGETQYFGPGTRLLVL.

The chain has TRBV7-2 and TRBJ2-1; 10 nucleotides agree with TRBD2. Trimming cost V 5 bases and J 4 bases; bases outside gene matches: 14. The V gene's germline CDR1 is SGHTA and CDR2 FQGNSA. The length of the CDR3 is 18 residues. The CDR3 sequence: CASSRGMILAGAYNEQFF. The CDR3 region has the DNA TGTGCCAGCAGCCGAGGGATGATTCTAGCGGGGGCTTACAATGAGCAGTTCTTC.

This sequence joins TRBV4-3 and TRBJ2-7; TRBD2 might be the D (6 bases). V lost 1 base to trimming and J lost 3 bases, with 13 bases between them. The CDR3 sequence is 15 residues long. Germline CDR1 reads LGHNA; CDR2 reads YSLEER. CDR3 sequence: CASSQVASADYEQYF. The CDR3 DNA is TGCGCCAGCAGCCAAGTGGCTAGCGCAGACTACGAGCAGTACTTC.

The CDR3 region is CASSQEGTGGNGYTF. As DNA, the CDR3 is TGCGCCAGCAGCCAAGAGGGGACAGGGGGAAATGGCTACACCTTC. The V and J genes are TRBV4-3 and TRBJ1-2, with 11 bases matching TRBD1. This CDR3 contains 15 residues. After removal of 0 bases from V and 6 bases from J, the junction contained 3 bases not matched to a gene. From germline, CDR1 is LGHNA and CDR2 YSLEER.

The gene calls are TRBV25-1 and TRBJ1-3; the match to TRBD1 covers 9 bases. V dropped 3 bases and J dropped 4; count of bases not matched to a gene: 7. Germline V gene sequence: CDR1 MGHDK, CDR2 SYGVNS. The CDR3 totals 16 residues. Here the CDR3 DNA reads TGTGCCAGCAGTGATGAACAGGGGGCGCCGGGAAACACCATATATTTT. Amino acid sequence: CASSDEQGAPGNTIYF. The entire variable domain, with the rest obtained from reference TRBV25-1 and TRBJ1-3, is as follows: EADIYQTPRYLVIGTGKKITLECSQTMGHDKMYWYQQDPGMELHLIHYSYGVNSTEKGDLSSESTVSRIRTEHFPLTLESARPSHTSQYLCASSDEQGAPGNTIYFGEGSWLTVV.

V gene TRBV10-3 combines with J gene TRBJ1-2, with TRBD1 matching 7 bases. This CDR3 is built from 16 residues. The germline V gene has CDR1 ENHRY and CDR2 SYGVKD. Germline trimming cut 5 bases from V and 0 bases from J; bases unmatched to any gene: 9. CDR3 nucleotide sequence: TGTGCCATCAGTATGGACAGGAATTCGGCTAACTATGGCTACACCTTC. Translation: CAISMDRNSANYGYTF.

The chain has TRBV27 and TRBJ1-5; possibly TRBD1 for D (5 bases). Germline V gene lookup returns CDR1 MNHEY and CDR2 SMNVEV (reference sequence). The V end lost 1 base, the J end lost 2 bases, and 12 bases lay between the germline ends. CDR3 length: 16 amino acids. The CDR3 DNA follows: TGTGCCAGCAGTTTATTTGGGGGGAGAGGCAATCAGCCCCAGCATTTT. Translating it yields CASSLFGGRGNQPQHF.

DNA for the CDR3: TGTGCCAGCAGCTCGCCGTCAGGGGTAGGCCCCAGTACGCAGTATTTT. Its translation is CASSSPSGVGPSTQYF. The chain recombines TRBV11-3 with TRBJ2-3, with TRBD1 as a possible D gene (6 bases). Germline V gene lookup returns CDR1 SGHNT and CDR2 YENEEA. Trimming stripped 4 bases from V and 8 bases from J, with 22 bases between. This CDR3 comprises 16 residues.

This clone was counted only a few times. This sequence joins TRBV19 and TRBJ1-2, with 9 bases that match TRBD1. The CDR3 contains 15 residues. J was trimmed by 8 bases and V by 4 bases; bases with no gene match: 11. Germline CDR1 reads LNHDA; CDR2 reads SQIVND (reference sequence). The CDR3 DNA reads TGTGCCAGTAGTACCGGACAGGGGAGCTACGGGGGCTACACCTTC. Protein product: CASSTGQGSYGGYTF.

The chain links TRBV30 to TRBJ2-4; D possibly corresponds to TRBD1 (5 bases). Germline V gives CDR1 GTSNPN, CDR2 SVGIG (reference sequence). V shed 0 bases and J shed 12 bases, with 18 bases lying between them. The CDR3 is 14 residues long. The CDR3 DNA reads as TGTGCCTGGAGTGTACGGCTAGGGGCCTTGTATCAGTACTTC. This sequence encodes CAWSVRLGALYQYF.

V is TRBV30 and J is TRBJ2-5; 7 positions match TRBD1. V was pared by 2 bases and J by 1 base, with 1 base of the junction left unmatched. Germline CDR1 reads GTSNPN; CDR2 reads SVGIG (reference sequence). This CDR3 has 13 amino acids. Written as DNA, the CDR3 is TGTGCCTGGAGTCGGGACAGCCAAGAGACCCAGTACTTC. The encoded protein is CAWSRDSQETQYF.

This clone was found a few times. The rearrangement joins TRBV4-3 to TRBJ2-7; tentative D call: TRBD2 (6 bases). V was cut by 0 bases and J by 5 bases, with 29 bases left in between. The CDR3 covers 20 residues. Germline assignment: CDR1 LGHNA and CDR2 YSLEER. CDR3: CASSQEGPLASYPASHEQYF. For the CDR3, the DNA is TGCGCCAGCAGCCAAGAAGGGCCACTAGCCTCTTACCCGGCATCCCACGAGCAGTACTTC.

This chain links TRBV11-3 with TRBJ2-7, with TRBD1 matching 8 bases. Per germline, CDR1 SGHNT and CDR2 YENEEA. The CDR3 runs 14 residues. V lost 5 bases and J lost 7; bases outside the gene matches: 10. The DNA for the CDR3 is TGTGCCAGCAGCCGTAATCAGGGGGCAGGGGAGCAGTACTTC. Translation: CASSRNQGAGEQYF.

This clone has just a few counts. CDR3 sequence reads: CASSLGDTIYF. CDR3 DNA: TGTGCCAGCAGCCTAGGGGACACCATATATTTT. The chain joins TRBV25-1 to TRBJ1-3; D is perhaps TRBD1 (5 bases). Germline V lookup: CDR1 MGHDK, CDR2 SYGVNS. The CDR3 spans 11 residues. V lost 6 bases and J lost 8, with 8 bases in between.

The V and J genes are TRBV27 and TRBJ2-5, with 7 bases fitting TRBD1. The CDR3 is made up of 14 amino acids. V shed 5 bases, J shed 2 bases, and the junction held 5 bases outside the gene matches. Looked up from germline, CDR1 is MNHEY and CDR2 is SMNVEV (reference sequence). The CDR3 bases are TGTGCCAGCAGTCCACAGGGGTGGCAAGAGACCCAGTACTTC. This sequence encodes CASSPQGWQETQYF.

CDR3: CASSWQGAPSLGEQFF. CDR3 coding DNA: TGTGCCAGCAGCTGGCAGGGGGCGCCTAGCTTAGGGGAGCAGTTCTTC. The V and J genes are TRBV7-9 and TRBJ2-1; 8 bases align to TRBD1. CDR3 length: 16 residues. Germline V CDR1 and CDR2: SEHNR, FQNEAQ (reference sequence). V dropped 4 bases and J dropped 10; count of bases not matched to a gene: 15.

This chain links TRBV6-1 with TRBJ2-7, with 10 bases fitting TRBD1. V shed 3 bases and J 4 bases; nucleotides not matched to a gene: 6. The CDR3 consists of 15 residues. CDR1 is MNHNS, CDR2 SASEGT, per germline. DNA of the CDR3: TGTGCCAGCAGTGAGGCGGGGACAGGGGAATACGAGCAGTACTTC. It specifies CASSEAGTGEYEQYF.

This rearrangement joins TRBV4-3 to TRBJ2-7; 10 positions match TRBD2. Germline CDR1 reads LGHNA; CDR2 reads YSLEER. CDR3 size: 16 residues. Trimming took 0 bases from V and 7 from J; bases not matched to a gene: 9. CDR3 sequence: CASSQDRLAGGGEQYF. DNA of the CDR3: TGCGCCAGCAGCCAAGATCGACTAGCGGGCGGAGGGGAGCAGTACTTC.

The rearrangement uses TRBV25-1 and TRBJ2-2; 9 bases fit TRBD2. J was trimmed by 5 bases and V by 5 bases; bases with no gene match: 6. Germline V gene sequence: CDR1 MGHDK, CDR2 SYGVNS. This CDR3 comprises 15 residues. CDR3 in amino acids: CASSFSGSITGELFF. CDR3 nucleotides: TGTGCCAGCAGTTTTAGCGGGAGTATAACCGGGGAGCTGTTTTTT.